These T cell receptor beta chains were read from a single sample in a study of T cell repertoires in cytomegalovirus infection. One entry per CDR3 protein results from TCRdb running MiXCR on the reads. This sample has over 100,000 distinct CDR3 sequences, with roughly a tenth found just once. These receptors are not linked to any known antigen. The sample was PBMCs, sequenced either directly or after in vitro stimulation (not recorded which). Receptor source: a human donor in good health (CMV status not recorded). Some clones in this sample may be carry-over from other donors' samples. Both conserved end residues are part of each CDR3. The D gene is left open where the match is weak. Only some rows state a clone size, as once, few, many or a class for expanded clones.

abundance: many
v_gene: TRBV7-2
j_gene: TRBJ2-3
d_gene: TRBD2
len: 16
CDR3nt: TGTGCCAGCAGCTTAGGACTAGCGGGAGTAGGAGATACGCAGTATTTT
CDR3aa: CASSLGLAGVGDTQYF

abundance: NA
v_gene: TRBV28
j_gene: TRBJ2-7
d_gene: NA
len: 13
CDR3nt: TGTGCTACCGATTCGCGGAGTGGGTACGAGCAGTACTTC
CDR3aa: CATDSRSGYEQYF

abundance: NA
v_gene: TRBV4-3
j_gene: TRBJ2-3
d_gene: TRBD1
len: 16
CDR3nt: TGCGCCAGCAGCCAAGAACCGTCACAGGGGGCAGATACGCAGTATTTT
CDR3aa: CASSQEPSQGADTQYF

abundance: many
v_gene: TRBV7-2
j_gene: TRBJ1-2
d_gene: NA
len: 13
CDR3nt: TGTGCCAGCAGCTTAGTAGTCCGGGATCTGTGCACCTTC
CDR3aa: CASSLVVRDLCTF

abundance: many
v_gene: TRBV20-1
j_gene: TRBJ2-1
d_gene: NA
len: 15
CDR3nt: TGCAGTGCTAGAGGTGGAGGGAGTTCCTACAATGAGCAGTTCTTC
CDR3aa: CSARGGGSSYNEQFF

abundance: few
v_gene: TRBV14
j_gene: TRBJ2-1
d_gene: TRBD2
len: 15
CDR3nt: TGTGCCAGCAGCGCGGGACTAGCGGGATTCAATGAGCAGTTCTTC
CDR3aa: CASSAGLAGFNEQFF

abundance: many
v_gene: TRBV7-8
j_gene: TRBJ2-5
d_gene: NA
len: 16
CDR3nt: TGTGCCAGCAGCTTAGTGGTCGGGAGTCCCCAAGAGACCCAGTACTTC
CDR3aa: CASSLVVGSPQETQYF

abundance: many
v_gene: TRBV6-1
j_gene: TRBJ2-7
d_gene: TRBD1
len: 14
CDR3nt: TGTGCCAGCGGCCACCGGGACAGGTCCTACGAGCAGTACTTC
CDR3aa: CASGHRDRSYEQYF

abundance: NA
v_gene: TRBV3-1
j_gene: TRBJ2-3
d_gene: NA
len: 16
CDR3nt: TGTGCCAGCAGCCTCTACCGGACAGACCTTACAGATACGCAGTATTTT
CDR3aa: CASSLYRTDLTDTQYF

abundance: many
v_gene: TRBV7-8
j_gene: TRBJ1-3
d_gene: TRBD1
len: 14
CDR3nt: TGTGCCAGCAGCCAGGGACAGGGAGGAAACACCATATATTTT
CDR3aa: CASSQGQGGNTIYF

abundance: few
v_gene: TRBV14
j_gene: TRBJ1-5
d_gene: NA
len: 13
CDR3nt: TGTGCCAGCAGCCAGGGGGGCAATCAGCCCCAGCATTTT
CDR3aa: CASSQGGNQPQHF

abundance: NA
v_gene: TRBV9
j_gene: TRBJ1-3
d_gene: TRBD1
len: 17
CDR3nt: TGTGCCAGCAGCGAATCCGGGACAGGGAGCTCTGGAAACACCATATATTTT
CDR3aa: CASSESGTGSSGNTIYF

abundance: NA
v_gene: TRBV10-3
j_gene: TRBJ2-5
d_gene: TRBD2
len: 17
CDR3nt: TGTGCCACCCGACTAGCGGGAGGGCCTGTCCTCCAAGAGACCCAGTACTTC
CDR3aa: CATRLAGGPVLQETQYF

abundance: few
v_gene: TRBV4-2
j_gene: TRBJ2-1
d_gene: TRBD2
len: 16
CDR3nt: TGTGCCAGCAGCCCACTAACTCGCGGGAGAGCAGGTGAGCAGTTCTTC
CDR3aa: CASSPLTRGRAGEQFF

abundance: few
v_gene: TRBV4-3
j_gene: TRBJ2-3
d_gene: NA
len: 15
CDR3nt: TGCGCCAGCAGCCAGGCTCCCGGGACGGGGGATACGCAGTATTTT
CDR3aa: CASSQAPGTGDTQYF

abundance: NA
v_gene: TRBV25-1
j_gene: TRBJ2-1
d_gene: NA
len: 17
CDR3nt: TGTGCCAGCAGCAACTCGGGGACTCATAGCTCCTACAATGAGCAGTTCTTC
CDR3aa: CASSNSGTHSSYNEQFF

abundance: few
v_gene: TRBV4-1
j_gene: TRBJ2-1
d_gene: TRBD1
len: 16
CDR3nt: TGCGCCAGCAGCCAGACCCGGGGACAGGGGTCAAATGAGCAGTTCTTC
CDR3aa: CASSQTRGQGSNEQFF

abundance: NA
v_gene: TRBV28
j_gene: TRBJ2-7
d_gene: NA
len: 11
CDR3nt: TGTGCCAGCGATTCGTGGGACGAGCAGTACTTC
CDR3aa: CASDSWDEQYF

abundance: NA
v_gene: TRBV7-2
j_gene: TRBJ2-4
d_gene: NA
len: 16
CDR3nt: TGTGCCAGCAGCTTAATCCAGGGGCCAGCCAAAAACATTCAGTACTTC
CDR3aa: CASSLIQGPAKNIQYF

abundance: many
v_gene: TRBV14
j_gene: TRBJ1-4
d_gene: NA
len: 16
CDR3nt: TGTGCCAGCAGCCAGGGCCTAGTGGGTTCTAATGAAAAACTGTTTTTT
CDR3aa: CASSQGLVGSNEKLFF

abundance: many
v_gene: TRBV7-2
j_gene: TRBJ1-2
d_gene: NA
len: 12
CDR3nt: TGTGCCAGCAGCTTAGAGGGGTCGCTACCCACCTTC
CDR3aa: CASSLEGSLPTF

abundance: few
v_gene: TRBV24-1
j_gene: TRBJ2-5
d_gene: NA
len: 16
CDR3nt: TGTGCCACCAGTGATAAAATCAGGGGGGTCCAAGAGACCCAGTACTTC
CDR3aa: CATSDKIRGVQETQYF

abundance: many
v_gene: TRBV7-2
j_gene: TRBJ2-4
d_gene: TRBD2
len: 14
CDR3nt: TGTGCCAGCACCAGGACCCGGGAGGTAAACATTCAGTACTTC
CDR3aa: CASTRTREVNIQYF

abundance: many
v_gene: TRBV7-6
j_gene: TRBJ2-7
d_gene: TRBD2
len: 17
CDR3nt: TGTGCCAGCAGCCCTTACTCCGGGACTAGCATAGACTACGAGCAGTACTTC
CDR3aa: CASSPYSGTSIDYEQYF

abundance: NA
v_gene: TRBV30
j_gene: TRBJ2-1
d_gene: NA
len: 15
CDR3nt: TGTGCCTGGAGTCGAGCCGGGACTCGAGTCAATGAGCAGTTCTTC
CDR3aa: CAWSRAGTRVNEQFF

abundance: NA
v_gene: TRBV6-5
j_gene: TRBJ1-5
d_gene: NA
len: 14
CDR3nt: TGTGCCAGCAATCGCCGGGGGGGGGGTCAGCCCCAGCATTTT
CDR3aa: CASNRRGGGQPQHF

abundance: many
v_gene: TRBV7-2
j_gene: TRBJ1-5
d_gene: NA
len: 13
CDR3nt: TGTGCCAGCGGGGCAGGTAGCAATCAGCCCCAGCATTTT
CDR3aa: CASGAGSNQPQHF

abundance: NA
v_gene: TRBV9
j_gene: TRBJ2-2
d_gene: NA
len: 16
CDR3nt: TGTGCCAGCAGCCCTGGGACTTCGAGTTATACCGGGGAGCTGTTTTTT
CDR3aa: CASSPGTSSYTGELFF

abundance: many
v_gene: TRBV20-1
j_gene: TRBJ2-4
d_gene: NA
len: 12
CDR3nt: TGCAGTGCTCGTGGGACTTTGGGCATTCAGTACTTC
CDR3aa: CSARGTLGIQYF

abundance: many
v_gene: TRBV7-8
j_gene: TRBJ2-2
d_gene: NA
len: 12
CDR3nt: TGTGCCAGCAGCCCGAACACCGGGGAGCTGTTTTTT
CDR3aa: CASSPNTGELFF

abundance: NA
v_gene: TRBV7-2
j_gene: TRBJ2-3
d_gene: TRBD2
len: 18
CDR3nt: TGTGCAATAAGCTTAGATGCCAGACTAGCGGGAGCCCCAGATACGCAGTATTTT
CDR3aa: CAISLDARLAGAPDTQYF

abundance: NA
v_gene: TRBV18
j_gene: TRBJ1-2
d_gene: NA
len: 13
CDR3nt: TGTGCCAGCTCCCTGGCAGGGAACAATGGCTACACCTTC
CDR3aa: CASSLAGNNGYTF

abundance: NA
v_gene: TRBV6-2/TRBV6-3
j_gene: TRBJ1-2
d_gene: NA
len: 15
CDR3nt: TGTGCCAGCAGTTCGGCCGGGACGGACTACTATGGCTACACCTTC
CDR3aa: CASSSAGTDYYGYTF

abundance: NA
v_gene: TRBV12-3/TRBV12-4
j_gene: TRBJ2-2
d_gene: NA
len: 17
CDR3nt: TGTGCCAGCAGCCCTTCCGGGACCCGAGGGGACACCGGGGAGCTGTTTTTT
CDR3aa: CASSPSGTRGDTGELFF

abundance: NA
v_gene: TRBV6-5
j_gene: TRBJ1-2
d_gene: NA
len: 12
CDR3nt: TGTGCCAGCAATCGGGGGCAAGGTGGCTACACCTTC
CDR3aa: CASNRGQGGYTF

abundance: few
v_gene: TRBV28
j_gene: TRBJ1-1
d_gene: NA
len: 15
CDR3nt: TGTGCCAGCCGGACGGCGGGGATTAAGGACACTGAAGCTTTCTTT
CDR3aa: CASRTAGIKDTEAFF

abundance: few
v_gene: TRBV30
j_gene: TRBJ2-7
d_gene: TRBD2
len: 15
CDR3nt: TGTGCCTGGGCCGGACCCAGCGGGAGAGGGTACGAGCAGTACTTC
CDR3aa: CAWAGPSGRGYEQYF